This T cell receptor (beta chain) was sequenced during a study of cytomegalovirus exposure and HLA in healthy donors. General study results and limits: In a later analysis, TCR beta V- and J-gene trimming showed a link to a missense DCLRE1C variant. Some 16,000 TCR beta sequences were associated with HLA alleles at 0.05 false discovery rate in a later analysis. Analyzed later, most CMV-associated TCR beta chains appeared HLA-restricted. Researchers had no immune exposure information except CMV serostatus available.

PCR employed 60 Vbeta and 13 Jbeta primers. The assay was immunoSEQ multiplex PCR, and TCRdb's table has in-frame clones only and misses some. The table shows under 150,000 clones, with 82% occurring only once. Looked up from germline, CDR1 is MGHDK and CDR2 is SYGVNS. The V gene end was trimmed by 4 bases and the J gene end by 8 bases; junction bases not matched to a gene: 10. The CDR3 length is 15 residues. Details on this clone: Its cognate antigen is unknown.

Input material: PBMCs. The chain joins TRBV25-1 to TRBJ1-2; TRBD1 aligns across 10 bases. The receptor was derived from a woman aged 18-29 years in good health and CMV-seronegative. The CDR3 region is CASSARDRGIKGYTF. As DNA, the CDR3 is TGTGCCAGCAGTGCACGGGACAGGGGAATTAAGGGCTACACCTTC.